Following are 2 T cell receptor beta chains from one sample sequenced in a study of cytomegalovirus exposure and HLA in healthy donors. With 60 Vbeta and 13 Jbeta primers, the PCR was carried out. The assay was immunoSEQ multiplex PCR, and TCRdb's table has in-frame clones only and misses some. The sample lists about 99,000 clones, more than 75% occurring once. Material for sequencing was PBMCs. Receptors were obtained from a woman younger than 35 in good health and CMV-seropositive.

The chain combines TRBV29-1 with TRBJ1-1, with TRBD1 matching over 7 bases. Germline V lookup: CDR1 SQVTM, CDR2 ANQGSEA. This CDR3 is built from 11 residues. The junction had 10 bases not matched to a gene; V was cut back by 8 bases and J by 10 bases. This chain's CDR3 is CSLARGALAFF. The CDR3 coding sequence is TGCAGCCTCGCCAGGGGGGCTCTAGCTTTCTTT.

The rearrangement uses TRBV5-4 and TRBJ2-7; 12 bases agree with TRBD2. Per germline, CDR1 SGHNT and CDR2 YYREEE (reference sequence). V trimming: 0 bases; J trimming: 3 bases; junction bases outside the gene matches: 4. The length of the CDR3 is 16 residues. This CDR3 is CASSLAGTSGRYEQYF. The CDR3 coding sequence is TGTGCCAGCAGCTTGGCCGGGACTAGCGGGCGCTACGAGCAGTACTTC. Supplemented by reference TRBV5-4 and TRBJ2-7, the full variable domain reads ETGVTQSPTHLIKTRGQQVTLRCSSQSGHNTVSWYQQALGQGPQFIFQYYREEENGRGNFPPRFSGLQFPNYSSELNVNALELDDSALYLCASSLAGTSGRYEQYFGPGTRLTVT.